This passage covers 14 T cell receptor beta chains from one sample sequenced in a study of shared clonotypes between healthy human individuals. TCRdb keeps only in-frame clones here, not all; method: immunoSEQ multiplex PCR. The sample shows 1.4 million to 1.5 million clones, roughly 95% of them seen only once. Material: naive CD4+ T cells sorted from blood. Subset given: CD45RA+ positively selected. These receptors were taken from a young man in good health.

The rearrangement links TRBV19 to TRBJ1-5; D remains unclear. The CDR3 consists of 15 residues. Trimming removed 8 bases at V and 1 base at J, with 15 bases between. The germline gives CDR1 LNHDA, CDR2 SQIVND (reference sequence). The CDR3 region is CASGTGFGSNQPQHF. CDR3 nucleotides: TGTGCCAGTGGTACTGGGTTTGGAAGCAATCAGCCCCAGCATTTT. Using reference TRBV19 and TRBJ1-5 for the parts outside the CDR3, the full variable domain is DGGITQSPKYLFRKEGQNVTLSCEQNLNHDAMYWYRQDPGQGLRLIYYSQIVNDFQKGDIAEGYSVSREKKESFPLTVTSAQKNPTAFYLCASGTGFGSNQPQHFGDGTRLSIL.

The chain recombines TRBV5-4 with TRBJ2-1; D is perhaps TRBD1 or TRBD2 (5 bases each). The CDR3 consists of 14 residues. Germline V lookup: CDR1 SGHNT, CDR2 YYREEE (reference sequence). V lost 0 bases, J lost 6 bases, and 10 bases lay in between. The CDR3, as DNA: TGTGCCAGCAGCTTGGTGGGGGTCAGCAATGAGCAGTTCTTC. Protein: CASSLVGVSNEQFF.

The V gene is TRBV28, the J gene TRBJ2-6; either TRBD1 or TRBD2 may supply D (5 bases each). The CDR3 is 18 residues long. Germline CDR1 is MDHEN and CDR2 is SYDVKM. V lost 7 bases and J 4 bases, leaving 23 bases between the germline ends. CDR3 nucleotides: TGTGCCAGCATCTCCCCTGGAAGACGGGACCCCGGGGCCAACGTCCTGACTTTC. Encoded protein: CASISPGRRDPGANVLTF.

This chain connects TRBV5-4 to TRBJ2-1, with 14 positions matching TRBD2. This CDR3 comprises 17 residues. Per germline, CDR1 SGHNT and CDR2 YYREEE (reference sequence). V lost 0 bases to trimming and J lost 7 bases; unmatched junction nucleotides: 6. CDR3 sequence: CASSLAPGLAGGNEQFF. The CDR3 DNA sequence: TGTGCCAGCAGCTTGGCCCCCGGACTAGCGGGAGGTAATGAGCAGTTCTTC.

The chain combines TRBV5-6 with TRBJ2-5; TRBD2 aligns across 7 bases. Germline CDR1 SGHDT, CDR2 YYEEEE. This CDR3 region has 15 residues. V was clipped by 4 bases and J by 5 bases; unmatched bases: 11. The CDR3 DNA sequence: TGTGCCAGCAGCAAACCATGGGGGGGTCAGGAGACCCAGTACTTC. It is translated as CASSKPWGGQETQYF.

The chain couples TRBV9 to TRBJ2-1; 9 bases line up with TRBD2. Germline V gene sequence: CDR1 SGDLS, CDR2 YYNGEE. With 4 bases clipped from V and 7 bases from J, the junction kept 9 bases outside the gene matches. This CDR3 region has 15 residues. The CDR3 spells CASSRGTSRVNEQFF. For the CDR3, the DNA is TGTGCCAGCAGCAGAGGGACTAGCAGGGTTAATGAGCAGTTCTTC.

This clone was observed once. V and J are TRBV4-1 and TRBJ2-7; perhaps TRBD2 as D (5 bases). This CDR3 has 14 amino acids. Trimming pared 1 base from V and 3 bases from J, leaving 10 bases between. Germline loops: CDR1 MGHRA, CDR2 YSYEKL. The CDR3, as DNA: TGCGCCAGCAGCCAAGGGACGCGGGTCTACGAGCAGTACTTC. This sequence encodes CASSQGTRVYEQYF.

The CDR3 bases are TGTGCCAGCAGCTCAGTACCGGGACAGCATAGCAATCAGCCCCAGCATTTT. Its translation: CASSSVPGQHSNQPQHF. The chain employs TRBV7-9 and TRBJ1-5; 7 nucleotides line up with TRBD1. CDR1 and CDR2 from the germline V gene are SEHNR and FQNEAQ (reference sequence). The V and J ends lost 4 bases and 0 bases, in that order; junction bases with no gene match: 9. CDR3 length: 17 amino acids.

The chain links TRBV14 to TRBJ2-7; D is perhaps TRBD1 (5 bases). CDR1 SGHDN and CDR2 FVKESK come from the germline V gene. The CDR3 sequence is 15 residues long. V lost 1 base to trimming and J lost 4 bases, with 14 bases between them. As DNA, the CDR3 is TGTGCCAGCAGCCAAGGCCCAGGGTTAGGGTACGAGCAGTACTTC. Translating gives CASSQGPGLGYEQYF.

The V and J genes are TRBV9 and TRBJ1-3; D gene uncertain. Germline V CDR1 and CDR2: SGDLS, YYNGEE. The CDR3 contains 14 residues. The V end lost 2 bases, the J end lost 0 bases, and 6 bases lay between the germline ends. The DNA for the CDR3 is TGTGCCAGCAGCGTTCCAGGCTCTGGAAACACCATATATTTT. Its translation is CASSVPGSGNTIYF.

The gene calls are TRBV18 and TRBJ2-7; 8 bases are a match to TRBD1. The V gene's germline CDR1 is KGHSH and CDR2 LQKENI. V lost 6 bases, J lost 5 bases, and 12 bases stayed unmatched. CDR3 length: 15 residues. DNA of the CDR3: TGTGCCAGCTCCCTCACAGGGGGTTTCGATCACGAGCAGTACTTC. Translation gives CASSLTGGFDHEQYF.

The chain recombines TRBV6-6 with TRBJ2-3; 10 bases are a match to TRBD2. The CDR3 is made up of 15 amino acids. CDR1 is MNHNY, CDR2 SVGAGI, per germline (reference sequence). V lost 4 bases, J lost 5 bases, and 6 bases stayed unmatched. The CDR3 nucleotides read TGTGCCAGCAGTTTTAGCGGGAGGCAGGAAGATACGCAGTATTTT. Its protein is CASSFSGRQEDTQYF.

The chain couples TRBV10-1 to TRBJ2-1; unclear D gene. The CDR3 sequence is 18 residues long. Between the trimmed V and J ends, which lost 1 base and 0 bases, there was a span of 16 bases. Germline CDR1 and CDR2: WNHNN and SYGVQD (reference sequence). The CDR3 region is CASSEWIGGANSYNEQFF. CDR3 nucleotides: TGCGCCAGCAGTGAGTGGATTGGCGGAGCAAACTCCTACAATGAGCAGTTCTTC.

The CDR3 DNA reads TGTGCCAGCAGCCAAGTCAGCGGGAGGGCCCCCCACGACAATGAGCAGTTCTTC. It translates to CASSQVSGRAPHDNEQFF. The chain has TRBV4-2 and TRBJ2-1; the match to TRBD2 covers 10 bases. J was trimmed by 5 bases and V by 1 base; bases with no gene match: 11. CDR1 is LGHNA, CDR2 YNFKEQ, per germline. This CDR3 region has 18 residues.